These T cell receptor beta chains were read from a single sample in a study of early T cells in non-severe SARS-CoV-2 infection. In TCRdb, the 5' RACE reads were re-called with MiXCR into one record per CDR3 protein. The sample contains 20,000 to 30,000 distinct CDR3 sequences, less than 7% of which appear only once. Sequencing input: whole blood. All receptors come from an adult who was a healthcare worker with PCR-confirmed SARS-CoV-2 infection or an uninfected control (not recorded which). Each CDR3 is given with its conserved first and last residue. D genes are given only for firm matches. Expanded clones get a size class; other rows say once, few or many, or leave the size out.

abundance: medium-sized; j_gene: TRBJ1-5; v_gene: TRBV19; d_gene: TRBD1; CDR3aa: CASSIDRGLGQPQHF; CDR3nt: TGTGCCAGTAGTATCGACAGGGGGCTAGGTCAGCCCCAGCATTTT
abundance: many; j_gene: TRBJ2-1; v_gene: TRBV11-2; d_gene: -; CDR3aa: CASSLGDSYNEQFF; CDR3nt: TGTGCCAGCAGCTTAGGTGACAGTTACAATGAGCAGTTCTTC
abundance: -; j_gene: TRBJ1-5; v_gene: TRBV10-3; d_gene: TRBD1; CDR3aa: CATSGGVRPQHF; CDR3nt: TGTGCCACCTCAGGGGGGGTAAGACCCCAGCATTTT
abundance: many; j_gene: TRBJ2-1; v_gene: TRBV20-1; d_gene: -; CDR3aa: CSATVNYNEQFF; CDR3nt: TGCAGTGCTACTGTTAATTACAATGAGCAGTTCTTC
abundance: few; j_gene: TRBJ1-3; v_gene: TRBV28; d_gene: TRBD1; CDR3aa: CASSLGTNTGDTIYF; CDR3nt: TGTGCCAGCAGTTTGGGGACGAATACAGGGGACACCATATATTTT
abundance: many; j_gene: TRBJ2-7; v_gene: TRBV11-2; d_gene: TRBD2; CDR3aa: CASSLTSGAHEQYF; CDR3nt: TGTGCCAGCAGCCTGACTAGCGGGGCCCACGAGCAGTACTTC
abundance: many; j_gene: TRBJ1-1; v_gene: TRBV21-1; d_gene: -; CDR3aa: CASITPGVFWTEAFF; CDR3nt: TGTGCCAGCATCACCCCCGGGGTTTTTTGGACTGAAGCTTTCTTT
abundance: many; j_gene: TRBJ2-1; v_gene: TRBV3-1; d_gene: TRBD1; CDR3aa: CASSHRTGGASYNEQFF; CDR3nt: TGTGCCAGCAGCCACCGGACAGGGGGCGCGTCCTACAATGAGCAGTTCTTC
abundance: -; j_gene: TRBJ1-5; v_gene: TRBV28; d_gene: TRBD1; CDR3aa: CASRPRDRAYQPQHF; CDR3nt: TGTGCCAGCAGGCCCCGGGACAGGGCTTATCAGCCCCAGCATTTT
abundance: -; j_gene: TRBJ2-1; v_gene: TRBV20-1; d_gene: TRBD1; CDR3aa: CSARDRAYYNEQFF; CDR3nt: TGCAGTGCCCGGGACAGGGCTTATTACAATGAGCAGTTCTTC
abundance: -; j_gene: TRBJ2-1; v_gene: TRBV7-6; d_gene: TRBD1; CDR3aa: CASSRPDRGPGDEQFF; CDR3nt: TGTGCCAGCAGCCGACCCGACAGGGGCCCAGGGGATGAGCAGTTCTTC
abundance: many; j_gene: TRBJ1-1; v_gene: TRBV7-6; d_gene: -; CDR3aa: CASSLIRQEEAFF; CDR3nt: TGTGCCAGCAGCTTAATCAGACAGGAAGAAGCTTTCTTT
abundance: many; j_gene: TRBJ2-6; v_gene: TRBV13; d_gene: TRBD1; CDR3aa: CASSPDRVNANVLTF; CDR3nt: TGTGCCAGCAGCCCCGACAGGGTTAACGCCAACGTCCTGACTTTC
abundance: many; j_gene: TRBJ2-2; v_gene: TRBV6-6; d_gene: -; CDR3aa: CASRQNTGELFF; CDR3nt: TGTGCCAGCAGACAGAACACCGGGGAGCTGTTTTTT
abundance: many; j_gene: TRBJ1-2; v_gene: TRBV6-6; d_gene: -; CDR3aa: CASRATSVGGSYGYTF; CDR3nt: TGTGCCAGCAGAGCTACATCGGTGGGAGGATCCTATGGCTACACCTTC
abundance: -; j_gene: TRBJ2-1; v_gene: TRBV7-8; d_gene: TRBD2; CDR3aa: CASSTRVLTSGGAHEQFF; CDR3nt: TGTGCCAGCAGCACCCGGGTACTGACTAGCGGGGGGGCGCATGAGCAGTTCTTC
abundance: many; j_gene: TRBJ2-5; v_gene: TRBV20-1; d_gene: TRBD2; CDR3aa: CSASGLAGVLETQYF; CDR3nt: TGCAGTGCTAGCGGGCTAGCGGGGGTTCTTGAGACCCAGTACTTC
abundance: many; j_gene: TRBJ1-6; v_gene: TRBV12-3/TRBV12-4; d_gene: -; CDR3aa: CASSLDVGAVGQSPLHF; CDR3nt: TGTGCCAGCAGTTTGGACGTAGGCGCGGTAGGACAATCACCCCTCCACTTT
abundance: many; j_gene: TRBJ1-5; v_gene: TRBV11-2; d_gene: TRBD1; CDR3aa: CASSSGTGRYQPQHF; CDR3nt: TGTGCCAGCAGCTCGGGGACAGGGCGGTATCAGCCCCAGCATTTT
abundance: many; j_gene: TRBJ2-7; v_gene: TRBV3-1; d_gene: -; CDR3aa: CASSQRGGYEQYF; CDR3nt: TGTGCCAGCAGCCAAAGGGGGGGCTACGAGCAGTACTTC
abundance: many; j_gene: TRBJ2-7; v_gene: TRBV6-2/TRBV6-3; d_gene: -; CDR3aa: CASSYVAYGSYEQYF; CDR3nt: TGTGCCAGCAGTTACGTCGCCTACGGATCCTACGAGCAGTACTTC
abundance: many; j_gene: TRBJ1-6; v_gene: TRBV5-4; d_gene: -; CDR3aa: CASTLGRYNSPLHF; CDR3nt: TGTGCCAGCACCTTGGGGCGGTATAATTCACCCCTCCACTTT
abundance: many; j_gene: TRBJ2-2; v_gene: TRBV19; d_gene: -; CDR3aa: CASSLMLGELFF; CDR3nt: TGTGCCAGTAGTCTCATGTTAGGGGAGCTGTTTTTT
abundance: many; j_gene: TRBJ2-7; v_gene: TRBV18; d_gene: -; CDR3aa: CASSPKTGPYEQYF; CDR3nt: TGTGCCAGCTCACCGAAAACAGGCCCCTACGAGCAGTACTTC
abundance: medium-sized; j_gene: TRBJ1-5; v_gene: TRBV7-2; d_gene: -; CDR3aa: CASSLSQGQPQHF; CDR3nt: TGTGCCAGCAGCCTTAGTCAGGGGCAGCCCCAGCATTTT
abundance: many; j_gene: TRBJ1-1; v_gene: TRBV2; d_gene: -; CDR3aa: CASRTRVRRTEAFF; CDR3nt: TGTGCCAGCAGAACCAGGGTTCGGCGGACTGAAGCTTTCTTT
abundance: few; j_gene: TRBJ2-5; v_gene: TRBV7-2; d_gene: -; CDR3aa: CASSLSGGAETQYF; CDR3nt: TGTGCCAGCAGCTTATCGGGGGGCGCAGAGACCCAGTACTTC
abundance: many; j_gene: TRBJ2-1; v_gene: TRBV10-3; d_gene: -; CDR3aa: CAISEPLATEQFF; CDR3nt: TGTGCCATCAGTGAGCCCCTAGCTACTGAGCAGTTCTTC
abundance: medium-sized; j_gene: TRBJ2-1; v_gene: TRBV7-9; d_gene: TRBD1; CDR3aa: CASKRTGDFGEQFF; CDR3nt: TGTGCCAGCAAACGGACAGGGGATTTCGGTGAGCAGTTCTTC
abundance: few; j_gene: TRBJ1-1; v_gene: TRBV20-1; d_gene: -; CDR3aa: CSASREAEAFF; CDR3nt: TGCAGTGCTTCGCGGGAAGCTGAAGCTTTCTTT
abundance: many; j_gene: TRBJ1-2; v_gene: TRBV6-5; d_gene: -; CDR3aa: CASLRTRKESGYTF; CDR3nt: TGTGCCAGCTTACGCACTCGGAAGGAGAGTGGCTACACCTTC
abundance: -; j_gene: TRBJ2-1; v_gene: TRBV2; d_gene: -; CDR3aa: CASRRGSQGPRNEQFF; CDR3nt: TGTGCCAGCAGGAGAGGGTCGCAGGGGCCCCGCAATGAGCAGTTCTTC
abundance: -; j_gene: TRBJ2-1; v_gene: TRBV5-4; d_gene: TRBD1; CDR3aa: CASSPPGQGSYNEQFF; CDR3nt: TGTGCCAGCAGCCCACCGGGACAGGGATCCTACAATGAGCAGTTCTTC
abundance: few; j_gene: TRBJ2-7; v_gene: TRBV7-2; d_gene: -; CDR3aa: CASRPQGLYEQYF; CDR3nt: TGTGCCAGCAGACCTCAGGGACTCTACGAGCAGTACTTC
abundance: few; j_gene: TRBJ1-5; v_gene: TRBV4-1; d_gene: TRBD1; CDR3aa: CASSQLTGGNQPQHF; CDR3nt: TGCGCCAGCAGCCAGCTCACAGGGGGTAATCAGCCCCAGCATTTT
abundance: medium-sized; j_gene: TRBJ2-5; v_gene: TRBV20-1; d_gene: TRBD1; CDR3aa: CSADTGGRETQYF; CDR3nt: TGCAGTGCGGATACAGGGGGCCGGGAGACCCAGTACTTC
abundance: medium-sized; j_gene: TRBJ2-3; v_gene: TRBV19; d_gene: -; CDR3aa: CASSIGGVYTDTQYF; CDR3nt: TGTGCCAGTAGTATCGGGGGAGTTTACACAGATACGCAGTATTTT
abundance: many; j_gene: TRBJ1-2; v_gene: TRBV7-9; d_gene: -; CDR3aa: CASSFGQLYGYTF; CDR3nt: TGTGCCAGCAGCTTTGGACAGTTATATGGCTACACCTTC
abundance: many; j_gene: TRBJ2-7; v_gene: TRBV9; d_gene: -; CDR3aa: CASSVNSGTYEQYF; CDR3nt: TGTGCCAGCAGCGTAAACTCCGGGACCTACGAGCAGTACTTC
abundance: -; j_gene: TRBJ2-5; v_gene: TRBV15; d_gene: TRBD1; CDR3aa: CATSTRQGVTQYF; CDR3nt: TGTGCCACCAGCACCCGACAGGGAGTGACCCAGTACTTC
abundance: few; j_gene: TRBJ1-1; v_gene: TRBV12-3/TRBV12-4; d_gene: -; CDR3aa: CASSSQGYTEAFF; CDR3nt: TGTGCCAGCAGTTCGCAGGGCTACACTGAAGCTTTCTTT
abundance: medium-sized; j_gene: TRBJ1-4; v_gene: TRBV20-1; d_gene: -; CDR3aa: CSAPNIGGNEKLFF; CDR3nt: TGCAGTGCTCCTAACATCGGGGGGAATGAAAAACTGTTTTTT
abundance: many; j_gene: TRBJ1-1; v_gene: TRBV2; d_gene: -; CDR3aa: CASTGGTPIGNTEAFF; CDR3nt: TGTGCCAGCACGGGAGGGACACCCATTGGGAACACTGAAGCTTTCTTT
abundance: many; j_gene: TRBJ2-7; v_gene: TRBV11-2; d_gene: -; CDR3aa: CASSLGIEQYF; CDR3nt: TGTGCCAGCAGCTTAGGCATCGAGCAGTACTTC
abundance: many; j_gene: TRBJ1-5; v_gene: TRBV12-5; d_gene: -; CDR3aa: CASGLVLGGGNGNQPQHF; CDR3nt: TGTGCTAGTGGTTTGGTATTGGGTGGAGGGAATGGCAATCAGCCCCAGCATTTT
abundance: -; j_gene: TRBJ2-1; v_gene: TRBV2; d_gene: TRBD2; CDR3aa: CASSEYAGGISNEQFF; CDR3nt: TGTGCCAGCAGTGAATATGCGGGGGGGATCTCAAATGAGCAGTTCTTC
abundance: many; j_gene: TRBJ1-1; v_gene: TRBV12-3/TRBV12-4; d_gene: -; CDR3aa: CASSLEMNTEAFF; CDR3nt: TGTGCCAGCAGTCTTGAGATGAACACTGAAGCTTTCTTT
abundance: many; j_gene: TRBJ2-1; v_gene: TRBV7-7; d_gene: TRBD1; CDR3aa: CASSVDRAHEQFF; CDR3nt: TGTGCTAGCAGCGTGGACAGGGCCCATGAGCAGTTCTTC
abundance: many; j_gene: TRBJ2-5; v_gene: TRBV7-6; d_gene: -; CDR3aa: CASSFPPSGPETQYF; CDR3nt: TGTGCCAGCAGCTTTCCGCCCTCGGGCCCAGAGACCCAGTACTTC
abundance: many; j_gene: TRBJ2-2; v_gene: TRBV6-2/TRBV6-3; d_gene: -; CDR3aa: CASSRPDSRNTGELFF; CDR3nt: TGTGCCAGCAGTCGACCGGACAGTCGAAACACCGGGGAGCTGTTTTTT
abundance: many; j_gene: TRBJ2-7; v_gene: TRBV2; d_gene: -; CDR3aa: CASSEEWGARYEQYF; CDR3nt: TGTGCCAGCAGTGAAGAGTGGGGGGCCCGATACGAGCAGTACTTC
abundance: few; j_gene: TRBJ2-2; v_gene: TRBV20-1; d_gene: -; CDR3aa: CSARARRYTGELFF; CDR3nt: TGCAGTGCTAGAGCCAGGAGGTACACCGGGGAGCTGTTTTTT
abundance: few; j_gene: TRBJ1-5; v_gene: TRBV6-2/TRBV6-3; d_gene: TRBD1; CDR3aa: CASDRGPGNQPQHF; CDR3nt: TGTGCCAGCGACAGGGGCCCTGGTAATCAGCCCCAGCATTTT
abundance: few; j_gene: TRBJ1-1; v_gene: TRBV4-3; d_gene: -; CDR3aa: CASRLTDLNTEAFF; CDR3nt: TGCGCCAGCAGGTTGACAGATCTGAACACTGAAGCTTTCTTT
abundance: many; j_gene: TRBJ2-1; v_gene: TRBV7-6; d_gene: -; CDR3aa: CASSPGAGTSLIYNEQFF; CDR3nt: TGTGCCAGCAGCCCCGGGGCAGGAACCTCCCTAATCTACAATGAGCAGTTCTTC
abundance: many; j_gene: TRBJ2-7; v_gene: TRBV6-5; d_gene: -; CDR3aa: CASSRREPGEQYF; CDR3nt: TGTGCCAGCAGTCGCAGGGAACCAGGAGAGCAGTACTTC
abundance: many; j_gene: TRBJ2-3; v_gene: TRBV12-3/TRBV12-4; d_gene: TRBD2; CDR3aa: CASSLGTSGVEDTQYF; CDR3nt: TGTGCCAGCAGTTTAGGGACTAGCGGGGTTGAGGATACGCAGTATTTT
abundance: many; j_gene: TRBJ1-5; v_gene: TRBV6-1; d_gene: -; CDR3aa: CASRDLDRPKNQPQHF; CDR3nt: TGTGCCAGCAGGGACCTGGACAGACCCAAAAATCAGCCCCAGCATTTT